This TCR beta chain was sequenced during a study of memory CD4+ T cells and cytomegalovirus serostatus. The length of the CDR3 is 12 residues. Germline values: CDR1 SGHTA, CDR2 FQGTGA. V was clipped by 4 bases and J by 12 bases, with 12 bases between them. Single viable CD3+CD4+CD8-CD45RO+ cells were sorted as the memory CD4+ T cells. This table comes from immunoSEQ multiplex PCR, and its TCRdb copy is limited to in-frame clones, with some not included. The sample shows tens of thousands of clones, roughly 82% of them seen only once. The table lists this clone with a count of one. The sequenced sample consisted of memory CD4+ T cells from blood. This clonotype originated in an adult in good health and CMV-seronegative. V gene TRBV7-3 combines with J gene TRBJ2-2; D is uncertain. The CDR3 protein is CASSSDVGKLFF. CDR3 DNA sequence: TGTGCCAGCAGCTCGGACGTAGGGAAGCTGTTTTTT. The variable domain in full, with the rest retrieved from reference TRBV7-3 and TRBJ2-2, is GAGVSQTPSNKVTEKGKYVELRCDPISGHTALYWYRQSLGQGPEFLIYFQGTGAADDSGLPNDRFFAVRPEGSVSTLKIQRTERGDSAVYLCASSSDVGKLFFGEGSRLTVL.